This T cell receptor (beta chain) is from a study of T cell clonotyping in hematopoietic cell transplantation. This CDR3 has 16 residues. Comments on this clone: As yet, its antigen is unknown.

Study outcomes and limitations: After transplant, recipient diversity fell while pathologically expanded clonotypes grew through day 180. At the given depth, recipient repertoires were over 95% de novo clonotypes. Cells were unsorted, so CD4 and CD8 contributions were not separated.

Assay used: immunoSEQ multiplex PCR; TCRdb lists only in-frame clones, some missing. The sample consists of roughly 13,000 clones, more than 80% of them appearing once. The V and J genes are TRBV21-1 and TRBJ2-3; TRBD2, as called in the table, went unchecked against the DNA. TRBV21-1 is an annotated pseudogene. The sequenced material came from peripheral blood mononuclear cells. The sequence derives from a man aged 30 to 45 in good health. Some clones in this sample may be carry-over from other donors' samples. The CDR3 nucleotides are TGTGCCAGCAGCAAAGAGGTAGCGGGGGTCCCAGATACGCAGTATTTT. Residues: CASSKEVAGVPDTQYF.